These T cell receptor beta chains were read from a single sample in a study of blood T cell repertoires in COVID-19. Sequencing used immunoSEQ multiplex PCR; TCRdb keeps in-frame clones, though not all of them. In the table there are 75,000 or so clones, around 80% of which are singletons. The source material was peripheral blood. The receptors here all came from a man between 60 and 75 years old with acute or convalescent COVID-19. The CDR3 runs from the conserved cysteine through the conserved F or W. A D gene is named only where the DNA matches it firmly. Expanded clones get a size class; other rows say once, few or many, or leave the size out.

TRBJ2-3	TRBV28	NA	NA	CASSSHGEQPQYF	TGTGCCAGCAGCTCCCACGGGGAGCAGCCCCAGTATTTT
TRBJ2-4	TRBV3-1/TRBV3-2	NA	NA	CASSQGPRGNIQYF	TGTGCCAGCAGCCAAGGACCTCGGGGAAACATTCAGTACTTC
TRBJ2-1	TRBV24-1	NA	TRBD2	CATSDSGGTSQNEQFF	TGTGCCACCAGTGATTCTGGGGGGACTAGCCAAAATGAGCAGTTCTTC
TRBJ1-6	TRBV18	NA	NA	CASSQDKQGLNSPLHF	TGTGCCAGCTCACAGGATAAACAGGGCCTAAATTCACCCCTCCACTTT
TRBJ1-1	TRBV6-6	few	NA	CASSYSGQKAFF	TGTGCCAGCAGTTACTCGGGGCAGAAAGCTTTCTTT
TRBJ1-5	TRBV7-2	NA	NA	CASSLVAAGGQPQHF	TGTGCCAGCAGCTTAGTGGCTGCGGGAGGCCAGCCCCAGCATTTT
TRBJ2-3	TRBV24-1	NA	TRBD1	CATSDPDRGTDTQYF	TGTGCCACCAGTGACCCTGACAGGGGCACAGATACGCAGTATTTT
TRBJ1-5	TRBV12-3/TRBV12-4	NA	NA	CASSLNRQPQHF	TGTGCCAGCAGTCTTAATAGACAGCCCCAGCATTTT
TRBJ2-5	TRBV6-7	few	NA	CASMIWSDYQETQYF	TGTGCCAGCATGATTTGGAGCGACTACCAAGAGACCCAGTACTTC
TRBJ2-1	TRBV7-2	NA	NA	CASSLEWSGERQFF	TGTGCCAGCAGCTTAGAATGGAGCGGAGAGAGGCAGTTCTTC
TRBJ2-3	TRBV5-6	NA	TRBD1	CASSLWTGGADTQYF	TGTGCCAGCAGCTTGTGGACAGGGGGCGCAGATACGCAGTATTTT
TRBJ2-1	TRBV10-1	few	NA	CASSALRADSYNEQFF	TGCGCCAGCAGTGCACTCCGCGCTGACTCCTACAATGAGCAGTTCTTC
TRBJ2-4	TRBV7-2	NA	NA	CASSLRGDIQYF	TGTGCCAGCAGCTTAAGGGGTGACATTCAGTACTTC
TRBJ1-2	TRBV3-1/TRBV3-2	NA	NA	CASSFGVPQGGYTF	TGTGCCAGCAGCTTCGGGGTCCCTCAAGGTGGCTACACCTTC
TRBJ2-2	TRBV10-3	NA	TRBD1	CAIRGQGRTGELFF	TGTGCCATCAGAGGACAGGGGAGAACCGGGGAGCTGTTTTTT
TRBJ2-3	TRBV29-1	once	NA	CSVEGKELDTQYF	TGCAGCGTTGAAGGCAAGGAGTTAGATACGCAGTATTTT
TRBJ2-3	TRBV6-5	NA	TRBD1	CASRETGGADTQYF	TGTGCCAGCCGAGAGACAGGGGGCGCAGATACGCAGTATTTT
TRBJ1-5	TRBV2	few	NA	CASARQINQPQHF	TGTGCCAGCGCGAGACAGATCAATCAGCCCCAGCATTTT
TRBJ2-1	TRBV7-9	NA	NA	CASSTATDEQFF	TGTGCCAGCAGCACCGCTACGGATGAGCAGTTCTTC
TRBJ2-1	TRBV24-1	NA	NA	CATSDSYNHPFF	TGTGCCACCAGTGATTCATACAATCATCCGTTCTTC
TRBJ2-5	TRBV30	NA	TRBD2	CAWNKAAGGPETQYF	TGTGCCTGGAACAAGGCAGCGGGGGGGCCGGAGACCCAGTACTTC
TRBJ1-5	TRBV19	NA	NA	CASRGASGNQPQHF	TGTGCCAGTAGGGGGGCGTCGGGCAATCAGCCCCAGCATTTT
TRBJ1-5	TRBV28	NA	NA	CASRIGGNQPQHF	TGTGCCAGCAGGATAGGGGGCAATCAGCCCCAGCATTTT
TRBJ2-7	TRBV7-9	NA	TRBD2	CASSPTSGPYEQYF	TGTGCCAGCAGCCCCACTAGCGGACCCTACGAGCAGTACTTC
TRBJ2-7	TRBV28	NA	TRBD2	CASSSTAGVLEQYF	TGTGCCAGCAGTTCCACCGCGGGGGTTTTGGAGCAGTACTTC
TRBJ2-7	TRBV21-1	NA	NA	CASSTPRGEGGDHEQYF	TGTGCCAGCAGCACCCCTCGTGGGGAGGGGGGAGACCACGAGCAGTACTTC
TRBJ1-6	TRBV23-1	NA	NA	CASSQSVGPNRSYNSPLHF	TGCGCCAGCAGTCAATCCGTGGGCCCCAATCGATCCTATAATTCACCCCTCCACTTT
TRBJ2-7	TRBV18	NA	TRBD2	CASSPLLAGEYEQYF	TGTGCCAGCTCGCCCCTTCTAGCGGGAGAATACGAGCAGTACTTC
TRBJ2-2	TRBV7-3	NA	NA	CASSTQQGTGELFF	TGTGCCAGCAGCACCCAACAGGGCACCGGGGAGCTGTTTTTT
TRBJ2-1	TRBV10-3	NA	NA	CAISEPQAGAVSNNEQFF	TGTGCCATCAGTGAACCCCAGGCGGGCGCGGTGTCTAACAATGAGCAGTTCTTC
TRBJ1-2	TRBV7-2	NA	NA	CASSPDRPRHGGYTF	TGTGCCAGCAGCCCCGACCGCCCTCGACATGGGGGCTACACCTTC
TRBJ1-1	TRBV9	NA	NA	CASSVVVGNTEAFF	TGTGCCAGCAGCGTAGTGGTCGGGAACACTGAAGCTTTCTTT
TRBJ2-1	TRBV6-5	NA	NA	CASSYSKLAPNEQFF	TGTGCCAGCAGTTACTCGAAACTAGCTCCCAATGAGCAGTTCTTC
TRBJ2-5	TRBV18	few	TRBD1	CASSLAGTGEETQYF	TGTGCCAGCTCACTAGCCGGGACAGGGGAAGAGACCCAGTACTTC
TRBJ1-1	TRBV12-3/TRBV12-4	NA	NA	CASSSDRPTEAFF	TGTGCCAGCAGCTCGGACAGACCCACTGAAGCTTTCTTT
TRBJ2-3	TRBV19	NA	NA	CASRIRGLGTDTQYF	TGTGCCAGTAGAATACGGGGGTTGGGCACAGATACGCAGTATTTT
TRBJ1-5	TRBV20-1	few	NA	CSASVRGSSNQPQHF	TGCAGTGCTAGTGTGCGGGGGTCAAGCAATCAGCCCCAGCATTTT
TRBJ2-7	TRBV10-3	NA	TRBD1	CAISVSQGAYEQYF	TGTGCCATCAGTGTATCCCAGGGGGCCTACGAGCAGTACTTC
TRBJ2-7	TRBV7-8	NA	NA	CASSLAQLEQYF	TGTGCCAGCAGCTTAGCGCAGTTAGAGCAGTACTTC
TRBJ2-3	TRBV7-9	NA	NA	CASSPRWRTTDTQYF	TGTGCCAGCAGCCCCCGGTGGAGGACCACAGATACGCAGTATTTT
TRBJ2-7	TRBV2	few	TRBD1	CAQGGQGRYEQYF	TGTGCCCAGGGGGGACAGGGGCGCTACGAGCAGTACTTC
TRBJ2-2	TRBV9	NA	TRBD2	CASSGSGGGPGELFF	TGTGCCAGCAGCGGTAGCGGGGGGGGCCCCGGGGAGCTGTTTTTT
TRBJ1-4	TRBV11-2	NA	NA	CASSLPGGTAEKLFF	TGTGCCAGCAGCTTACCGGGGGGCACGGCCGAAAAACTGTTTTTT
TRBJ1-5	TRBV18	NA	TRBD1	CASSRTGGADQPQHF	TGTGCCAGCTCTCGGACAGGGGGCGCAGATCAGCCCCAGCATTTT
TRBJ1-3	TRBV5-1	NA	NA	CASSLASVGASGNTIYF	TGCGCCAGCAGCTTGGCCTCAGTTGGAGCCTCTGGAAACACCATATATTTT
TRBJ2-2	TRBV7-2	NA	NA	CASSPSQRTGELFF	TGTGCCAGCAGCCCATCCCAGCGGACCGGGGAGCTGTTTTTT
TRBJ1-5	TRBV7-6	NA	NA	CASSPVGGARQPQHF	TGTGCCAGCAGCCCTGTCGGAGGGGCAAGACAGCCCCAGCATTTT
TRBJ2-7	TRBV19	NA	NA	CASSPRQATYEQYF	TGTGCCAGTAGTCCCCGACAGGCGACCTACGAGCAGTACTTC
TRBJ2-3	TRBV4-2	NA	NA	CASSQLTDSTDTQYF	TGTGCCAGCAGCCAACTAACCGACAGTACAGATACGCAGTATTTT
TRBJ2-7	TRBV23-1	NA	NA	CASSRGTVYEQYF	TGCGCCAGCAGTCGCGGGACAGTCTACGAGCAGTACTTC
TRBJ1-1	TRBV6-5	NA	NA	CASSLLSQEAFF	TGTGCCAGCAGCCTTCTGTCCCAAGAGGCTTTCTTT
TRBJ2-2	TRBV6-5	NA	NA	CASSPVRQSLGELFF	TGTGCCAGCAGCCCCGTGCGACAGTCTTTGGGGGAGCTGTTTTTT
TRBJ1-2	TRBV18	NA	TRBD1	CASSQVRTGEDGYTF	TGTGCCAGCTCACAGGTTCGTACAGGGGAGGACGGCTACACCTTC
TRBJ2-7	TRBV7-2	NA	TRBD1	CASSSRDRSSYEQYF	TGTGCCAGCAGCTCCCGGGACAGGAGCTCCTACGAGCAGTACTTC
TRBJ2-1	TRBV4-1	NA	TRBD2	CASSQDRRLAPNEQFF	TGCGCCAGCAGCCAAGATAGGAGACTAGCGCCAAATGAGCAGTTCTTC
TRBJ2-7	TRBV6-5	few	TRBD1	CASSQDRDEQYF	TGTGCCAGCAGCCAGGACAGGGACGAGCAGTACTTC
TRBJ1-4	TRBV7-2	NA	NA	CASSTNRVNEKLFF	TGTGCCAGCAGCACCAACAGGGTTAATGAAAAACTGTTTTTT
TRBJ2-7	TRBV6-5	NA	TRBD1	CASSLTRTGNEQYF	TGTGCCAGCAGTTTGACCCGGACAGGGAACGAGCAGTACTTC
TRBJ2-3	TRBV11-2	NA	NA	CASSMGLRDTQYF	TGTGCCAGCAGCATGGGACTTAGGGATACGCAGTATTTT